This T cell receptor (beta chain) was identified during a study of T cell responses to AZD1222 COVID-19 vaccine. Clones were read by immunoSEQ multiplex PCR, and TCRdb kept only the in-frame ones, dropping some. The sample lists roughly 80,000 clones, around 88% occurring once. This clone was counted a single time. Per germline, CDR1 KGHDR and CDR2 SFDVKD. The CDR3 runs to 16 residues. V shed 5 bases and J 6 bases; nucleotides not matched to a gene: 10. This chain joins TRBV24-1 and TRBJ1-5; 9 bases are a match to TRBD1. The source is an adult who received the AZD1222 COVID-19 vaccine. The sample was peripheral blood, taken 28 days after the second AZD1222 dose. The DNA for the CDR3 is TGTGCCACCAGTGGAGGGGGACAGGGAAGATTTCAGCCCCAGCATTTT. Translating gives CATSGGGQGRFQPQHF.